Listed below are T cell receptor beta chains from one sample, sequenced in a study of cytomegalovirus exposure and HLA in healthy donors. The table came from immunoSEQ multiplex PCR; TCRdb's copy has only in-frame clones and leaves some out. Altogether about 120,000 clones are present, around 88% being singletons, with the ten largest covering under 5%. Sequenced input: PBMCs. These receptors originate from a man between 18 and 29 years old in good health and CMV-seronegative. Both conserved end residues are trimmed from each CDR3. The order of the fields is V gene, CDR3 length, CDR3 protein.

TRBV27 14 ASSFRGQGPHETQY
TRBV27 10 ATQGSTYEQY
TRBV7-9 14 ASSSGRGTPSYEQY
TRBV9 13 ASSPGTGGSLGYT
TRBV29-1 12 SVVAGSSYNEQF
TRBV18 11 ASSPSGGETQY
TRBV5-1 11 ASSNAGNTEAF
TRBV5-5 11 ASSPRGQETQY
TRBV6-1 11 ASSETVGTEAF
TRBV5-1 14 ASSLGTGAAPYGYT
TRBV19 12 ASSTRQGGTEAF
TRBV19 10 ASSIPNEQQY
TRBV30 12 AWRGGLARQTQY
TRBV28 13 ASRRNRGTYNEQF
TRBV5-1 16 ASSLATVGDRGNYEQY
TRBV6-5 14 ASSFRIAGGMDTQY
TRBV5-1 14 ASSFSVGGEYNEQF
TRBV9 14 ASSVSPIPVQDGYT
TRBV7-8 13 ASSLLAFSYNEQF
TRBV10-1 12 ASSEVYGGTEAF
TRBV10-2 14 ASSDTGTSGRDTQY
TRBV2 11 ASSKTVLYEQY
TRBV7-9 13 ASSFPGTTRETQY
TRBV30 14 AWSVSSGDYNSPLH
TRBV7-9 15 ASSSRSKSGFGETQY
TRBV5-1 11 ASSLAQTGELF
TRBV5-1 13 ASSPVAGAAGELF
TRBV6-1 12 ASSERGQGDGYT
TRBV9 16 ASSTGLAGGSTYNEQF
TRBV6-5 11 ASSRRGGYEQY
TRBV27 11 ASSLSENSPLH
TRBV7-8 15 ASSFGPTGPANYGYT
TRBV2 14 ASTGGDSLLQETQY
TRBV2 9 ASTREDGLF
TRBV30 13 AWKILGGLNYGYT
TRBV7-9 13 ASSLTGGGSQPQH
TRBV6-4 13 ASSDRAGGTGELF
TRBV6-1 12 ASTEGSSGNTIY
TRBV30 13 AWISRQGRTYEQY
TRBV30 11 AWSTVIYNEQF
TRBV7-2 13 ASSLGADLSYEQY
TRBV4-1 15 ASSATGGRAGTGELF
TRBV9 13 ASSVGLAGVNEQF
TRBV30 14 AWRAIRQASNEKLF
TRBV30 12 AWTPQGLSYEQY
TRBV7-9 14 ASSQRLAGSKNIQY
TRBV19 13 ASSITAGGLYGYT
TRBV4-1 12 ASSQDSSLGEQY
TRBV7-2 14 ASSPLRGTLPYEQY
TRBV9 14 ASSVAAGGVYNEQF
TRBV10-3 13 AISERTSLSNEQF
TRBV29-1 12 SVGVDRGWNEQY
TRBV15 17 ATSRGKIQGAILNTEAF
TRBV30 9 AWIEGAKLF
TRBV29-1 11 SVGNRGTGELF
TRBV9 10 ASSGREGIEF
TRBV5-6 13 ASSPELRTGGGYT
TRBV10-3 12 AIGGQNMNTEAF